Sequencing of this T cell receptor beta chain was carried out in a study of Graves' ophthalmopathy and Graves' hyperthyroidism. Whole-study results and caveats: In blood appeared most of the expanded thyroid clonotypes whose frequency exceeded 0.001.

The CDR3 consists of 16 residues. Per the germline V gene, CDR1 is SGHTA and CDR2 is FQGTGA. Deletions cut 3 bases from V and 7 bases from J, with 19 bases between. A word on this clonotype: As yet, its antigen is unknown.

Amplified material comprised TCR beta CDR3 regions derived from RNA transcripts. Investigators did first-round RT-PCR with HTBI primers, then second-round multiplex PCR. A single record per CDR3 protein comes from TCRdb applying MiXCR to the multiplex PCR reads. The sample yields about 660,000 distinct CDR3 sequences, 35% to 50% seen once. Patients were left out if they had other autoimmune diseases, uncontrolled infections, pregnancy or lactation. The source of the PBMCs was approximately 9.5 ml of fresh peripheral blood. The TCR comes from an adult man with Graves' ophthalmopathy. The V gene is TRBV7-3, the J gene TRBJ1-5, with D tentatively TRBD1 (6 bases). The sample was peripheral blood. The CDR3 bases are TGTGCCAGCAGCTTCCCAGGGGAGCTCCTACGGCAGCCCCAGCATTTT. Translated: CASSFPGELLRQPQHF.